The 10 T cell receptor beta chains below were found in one sample sequenced in a study of response to subunit inactivated influenza vaccine. Each CDR3 protein gets one entry after TCRdb re-called the RT-PCR reads with MiXCR. The sample has hundreds of thousands of distinct CDR3 sequences; 12% to 15% are singletons. Source: PBMCs from blood, taken roughly 2 weeks before vaccination. These receptors were collected from a man aged 45-65 years who received an inactivated influenza vaccine.

This clonotype was recorded many times. The chain links TRBV5-1 to TRBJ2-1; 11 bases align to TRBD2. In germline, CDR1 is SGHRS, CDR2 YFSETQ. V lost 3 bases and J lost 1; bases outside the gene matches: 6. The CDR3 consists of 17 residues. The CDR3 sequence is CASSSLSGGGSYNEQFF. Here the CDR3 DNA reads TGCGCCAGCAGCTCCCTTAGCGGGGGGGGATCCTACAATGAGCAGTTCTTC.

Of note for this clonotype: Germline and junction disagree at one end, which may indicate a read error. The chain recombines TRBV6-2 or TRBV6-3 with TRBJ1-2; the match to TRBD1 covers 7 bases. Germline V lookup: CDR1 MNHEY, CDR2 SVGEGT. The length of the CDR3 is 13 residues. The CDR3 bases are TGTGCCAGCCTTGCGACAGGGACCGGTGGCTACCCCTTC. This gives the protein CASLATGTGGYPF.

This clonotype was found a few times. The rearrangement uses TRBV28 and TRBJ1-5; the D is unclear. Deletions cut 6 bases from V and 5 bases from J, with 8 bases between. The CDR3 runs to 12 residues. CDR1 is MDHEN, CDR2 SYDVKM, per germline. The CDR3 DNA sequence: TGTGCCAGCAGCTCGAGTCATCAGCCCCAGCATTTT. Translation: CASSSSHQPQHF.

This chain connects TRBV24-1 to TRBJ1-1; 8 bases align to TRBD1. This CDR3 contains 15 residues. Looked up from germline, CDR1 is KGHDR and CDR2 is SFDVKD. Losses at the gene ends were 9 bases for V and 0 bases for J; bases not matched to a gene: 8. The CDR3 is CATSRDRRMNTEAFF. Here the CDR3 DNA reads TGTGCCACCTCCAGGGACAGGCGGATGAACACTGAAGCTTTCTTT.

V and J are TRBV5-1 and TRBJ2-7; possible D gene TRBD1, 5 bases. Germline lookup yields CDR1 SGHRS and CDR2 YFSETQ. V was shortened by 7 bases and J by 0 bases, with 17 bases between the two germline ends. This CDR3 region has 15 residues. CDR3 in amino acids: CASAISTEFSYEQYF. As DNA, the CDR3 is TGCGCCAGCGCTATTTCGACAGAATTCTCCTACGAGCAGTACTTC.

A few counts support this clonotype. The rearrangement links TRBV5-1 to TRBJ2-7; a possible D gene is TRBD1 (6 bases). The length of the CDR3 is 14 residues. Per germline, CDR1 SGHRS and CDR2 YFSETQ. V dropped 1 base and J dropped 2 bases, with 10 bases sitting between them. CDR3 sequence (DNA): TGCGCCAGCAGCTTGTGGACAGAAACCTACGAGCAGTACTTC. Its translation is CASSLWTETYEQYF.

This clonotype appeared a few times. V and J are TRBV7-6 and TRBJ1-6; 10 positions match TRBD1. The CDR3 sequence is 16 residues long. V trimming: 1 base; J trimming: 6 bases; junction bases outside the gene matches: 3. Germline loops: CDR1 SGHVS, CDR2 FNYEAQ. CDR3 DNA sequence: TGTGCCAGCAGCTTAGGGGGGACAGGGGTTAATTCACCCCTCCACTTT. It encodes CASSLGGTGVNSPLHF.

The CDR3 nucleotides are TGTGCCAGCAGTAGCGGACAGAACTACAATGAGCAGTTCTTC. Protein product: CASSSGQNYNEQFF. This chain uses TRBV9 with TRBJ2-1, with D tentatively TRBD1 or TRBD2 (6 bases each). The ends were cut back, 5 bases at V and 3 bases at J, with 12 bases in the middle. CDR1 and CDR2 from the germline V gene are SGDLS and YYNGEE. The CDR3 extends over 14 amino acids.

The chain couples TRBV15 to TRBJ1-1; TRBD1 matches 10 bases. CDR1 and CDR2 from the germline V gene are LNHNV and YYDKDF (reference sequence). With 3 bases clipped from V and 6 bases from J, the junction kept 7 bases outside the gene matches. The CDR3 is made up of 15 amino acids. Written as DNA, the CDR3 is TGTGCCACCAGCAGCCCGGGACAGGGGAAGGCTGAAGCTTTCTTT. Residues: CATSSPGQGKAEAFF.

The J gene is TRBJ2-7, the V gene TRBV29-1; 9 bases map to TRBD2. Germline CDR1 and CDR2: SQVTM and ANQGSEA. V was pared by 1 base and J by 2 bases, with 12 bases of the junction left unmatched. The CDR3 sequence is 17 residues long. The CDR3 DNA sequence: TGCAGCGTTGAAGTCCTAGCGGGACCGATGGGGGCCTACGAGCAGTACTTC. Its protein product is CSVEVLAGPMGAYEQYF.